The 23 T cell receptor beta chains below come from one sample, sequenced in a study of blood T cell repertoires in COVID-19. Clones were read by immunoSEQ multiplex PCR, and TCRdb kept only the in-frame ones, dropping some. The sample lists about 200,000 clones, about 86% occurring once. Sequencing was performed on PBMCs or T cells enriched from blood (not recorded which). Every receptor here comes from a woman between 40 and 55 years old in a cohort exposed to, infected with or recovered from COVID-19 (not recorded which).

The chain links TRBV4-2 to TRBJ2-1; 9 nucleotides line up with TRBD2. This CDR3 contains 16 residues. CDR1 is LGHNA and CDR2 is YNFKEQ in the germline V gene. V was pared by 0 bases and J by 6 bases, with 6 bases of the junction left unmatched. CDR3 sequence reads: CASSQEGAGGPNEQFF. In DNA, the CDR3 is TGTGCCAGCAGCCAAGAAGGCGCGGGAGGGCCCAATGAGCAGTTCTTC.

The rearrangement joins TRBV3-1 (or the pseudogene TRBV3-2) to TRBJ1-5; TRBD1 might be the D (5 bases). The ends were cut back, 0 bases at V and 7 bases at J, with 7 bases in the middle. In germline, CDR1 is LGHDT, CDR2 YNNKEL (reference sequence). The CDR3 has 13 amino acids. The CDR3 protein is CASSQDRAQPQHF. CDR3 DNA sequence: TGTGCCAGCAGCCAAGACAGGGCCCAGCCCCAGCATTTT.

Only one count was recorded for this clone. V and J are TRBV25-1 and TRBJ2-1; 12 bases fit TRBD2. V lost 4 bases, J lost 6 bases, and 7 bases stayed unmatched. The CDR3 is 16 amino acids. Germline CDR1 is MGHDK and CDR2 is SYGVNS. CDR3 in DNA: TGTGCCAGCAGTGCAACGGGACTAGCGGGCCCCAATGAGCAGTTCTTC. Amino acids: CASSATGLAGPNEQFF.

The chain links TRBV5-6 to TRBJ2-7, with D possibly being TRBD2 (5 bases). Germline CDR1 is SGHDT and CDR2 is YYEEEE. The V end was cut by 5 bases, the J end by 4 bases, with 13 bases between. This CDR3 contains 13 residues. CDR3 bases: TGTGCCAGCAGTAGCGCGTCATCGTACGAGCAGTACTTC. Encoded protein: CASSSASSYEQYF.

This chain connects TRBV6-2 or TRBV6-3 to TRBJ1-2, with 8 bases fitting TRBD1. This CDR3 is built from 14 residues. Germline CDR1 is MNHEY and CDR2 is SVGEGT. With V trimmed by 5 bases and J by 8 bases, 10 bases remained unmatched. The CDR3 sequence is CASSRTGQAVGYTF. The CDR3 DNA is TGTGCCAGCAGTCGCACGGGACAGGCGGTGGGCTACACCTTC.

The chain carries TRBV27 and TRBJ1-2, with D possibly being TRBD1 (6 bases). The CDR3 sequence is 14 residues long. The germline V gene encodes CDR1 MNHEY and CDR2 SMNVEV (reference sequence). The V and J ends lost 6 bases and 4 bases respectively, with 15 bases between them. DNA for the CDR3: TGTGCCAGCAGAATCCGGGGGGCCGTCTATGGCTACACCTTC. This codes for CASRIRGAVYGYTF.

Comments on this clone: This sample also contains other DNA sequences that code for the same CDR3. This chain uses TRBV3-1 (or the pseudogene TRBV3-2) with TRBJ1-5; 10 nucleotides agree with TRBD1. CDR1 is LGHDT, CDR2 YNNKEL, per germline (reference sequence). The CDR3 has 14 residues. V lost 3 bases to trimming and J lost 6 bases; unmatched junction nucleotides: 2. The CDR3 DNA reads as TGTGCCAGCAGCCAGGGGACAGGGGTTCAGCCCCAGCATTTT. Amino acid sequence: CASSQGTGVQPQHF.

The genes are TRBV27 and TRBJ2-5; 8 positions match TRBD1. Trimming at V came to 2 bases and at J to 4 bases, leaving 6 bases not matched to a gene. Per the germline V gene, CDR1 is MNHEY and CDR2 is SMNVEV (reference sequence). The CDR3 loop spans 15 amino acids. CDR3 residues: CASSLGGQGPETQYF. The CDR3 bases are TGTGCCAGCAGTTTAGGCGGACAGGGCCCAGAGACCCAGTACTTC.

In DNA form, the CDR3 reads TGTGCCAGCACCGCCGCGGTACAGAACACTGAAGCTTTCTTT. It is translated as CASTAAVQNTEAFF. V is TRBV28 and J is TRBJ1-1; D gene unclear. Germline assignment: CDR1 MDHEN and CDR2 SYDVKM. The germline V and J ends were trimmed by 7 bases and 1 base, with 13 bases remaining between them. CDR3 size: 14 residues.

This chain uses TRBV6-1 with TRBJ1-6; D is ambiguous. The germline CDR1 and CDR2 sequences are MNHNS and SASEGT. Trimming shortened V by 0 bases and J by 6 bases, and 12 bases separated the two germline ends. CDR3 length: 16 amino acids. The CDR3 region is CASSEALVALNSPLHF. In nucleotides, the CDR3 is TGTGCCAGCAGTGAAGCGCTTGTGGCTCTTAATTCACCCCTCCACTTT.

This clone was recorded a few times. The chain links TRBV6-5 to TRBJ1-5; 8 nucleotides align to TRBD1. In germline, CDR1 is MNHEY, CDR2 SVGAGI. Trimming removed 6 bases from V and 7 bases from J; junction bases left unmatched: 11. CDR3 size: 15 residues. The CDR3 nucleotides read TGTGCCAGCAGCCCAGGACAGGGAGGCCGGCAGCCCCAGCATTTT. Translating gives CASSPGQGGRQPQHF.

This clone was detected only once. V is TRBV3-1 (or the pseudogene TRBV3-2) and J is TRBJ2-7, with 10 bases lining up with TRBD1. Looked up from germline, CDR1 is LGHDT and CDR2 is YNNKEL (reference sequence). This CDR3 has 15 amino acids. V dropped 4 bases and J dropped 6; count of bases not matched to a gene: 9. The chain's CDR3 is CASSPRVGTGAEQYF. The CDR3 region has the DNA TGTGCCAGCAGCCCACGGGTCGGGACAGGGGCCGAGCAGTACTTC.

The genes are TRBV19 and TRBJ2-3; 9 positions agree with TRBD1. From germline, CDR1 is LNHDA and CDR2 SQIVND (reference sequence). This CDR3 has 14 residues. V shed 8 bases and J 4 bases; nucleotides not matched to a gene: 7. The CDR3, as DNA: TGTGCCAGTGGCCGGGACAGGGAGGCAGATACGCAGTATTTT. This encodes CASGRDREADTQYF.

This rearrangement joins TRBV29-1 to TRBJ2-1; 7 bases align to TRBD2. V lost 3 bases to trimming and J lost 10 bases; unmatched junction nucleotides: 3. Germline lookup yields CDR1 SQVTM and CDR2 ANQGSEA. The CDR3 is 11 amino acids. CDR3 sequence (DNA): TGCAGCGTTGAGCAGCGGGGAGAGCAGTTCTTC. It is translated as CSVEQRGEQFF.

This clone was detected a few times. The chain combines TRBV6-4 with TRBJ2-1; weak D call: TRBD2 (5 bases). Germline-derived CDR1 and CDR2 are MRHNA and SNTAGT. V was cut by 0 bases and J by 8 bases, with 11 bases left in between. This CDR3 is 14 amino acids long. The DNA of the CDR3 is TGTGCCAGCAGTGACTCCAGCGGAGGTTATGAGCAGTTCTTC. This encodes CASSDSSGGYEQFF.

This sequence joins TRBV29-1 and TRBJ2-5, with D maybe TRBD2 (5 bases). V lost 6 bases, J lost 9 bases, and 14 bases lay in between. The CDR3 loop spans 11 amino acids. CDR1 and CDR2 (germline): SQVTM, ANQGSEA. CDR3 DNA sequence: TGCAGCGTAGATGACGGGGTGTCCCAGTACTTC. Translated, it gives CSVDDGVSQYF.

This chain links TRBV2 with TRBJ1-3; 7 bases align to TRBD1. This CDR3 region has 15 residues. The V gene end was trimmed by 6 bases and the J gene end by 1 base; junction bases not matched to a gene: 6. Germline lookup yields CDR1 SNHLY and CDR2 FYNNEI. The CDR3 loop reads CASSRQGKSGNTIYF. The CDR3 region has the DNA TGTGCCAGCAGCAGACAGGGCAAGTCTGGAAACACCATATATTTT.

The chain uses TRBV3-1 (or the pseudogene TRBV3-2) and TRBJ1-2, with 8 bases lining up with TRBD1. The ends lost 4 bases at V and 5 bases at J; junction bases unmatched: 15. The CDR3 loop spans 17 amino acids. CDR1 and CDR2 from the germline V gene are LGHDT and YNNKEL (reference sequence). Here the CDR3 reads CASSLGTGEVERYGYTF. The DNA for the CDR3 is TGTGCCAGCAGCCTTGGGACAGGAGAGGTAGAGAGATATGGCTACACCTTC.

The V and J genes are TRBV29-1 and TRBJ2-1; tentatively, D is TRBD2 (5 bases). V shed 4 bases and J shed 7 bases, with 14 bases lying between them. CDR3 length: 13 amino acids. Germline V gene data show CDR1 as SQVTM and CDR2 as ANQGSEA. This chain's CDR3 is CSVGGGRENEQFF. The CDR3 DNA reads as TGCAGCGTTGGAGGCGGCCGGGAAAATGAGCAGTTCTTC.

This sequence joins TRBV7-2 and TRBJ1-3, with D possibly matching TRBD1 (5 bases). V was trimmed by 3 bases and J by 0 bases, leaving 9 bases between them. CDR1 is SGHTA and CDR2 is FQGNSA in the germline V gene. CDR3 length equals 15 residues. The CDR3 sequence: CASSFSGGSGNTIYF. As DNA, the CDR3 is TGTGCCAGCAGCTTCTCGGGGGGCTCTGGAAACACCATATATTTT.

This chain connects TRBV19 to TRBJ1-1, with 7 bases matching TRBD1. The CDR3 covers 16 residues. Germline values: CDR1 LNHDA, CDR2 SQIVND (reference sequence). The ends lost 3 bases at V and 2 bases at J; junction bases unmatched: 9. The CDR3 DNA reads as TGTGCCAGTAGTATGGCGGGAGGGGGCCCCAACACTGAAGCTTTCTTT. Residues: CASSMAGGGPNTEAFF.

This clone was recorded once. This chain links TRBV5-5 with TRBJ1-4; D possibly corresponds to TRBD1 (6 bases). The V end was cut by 5 bases, the J end by 8 bases, with 13 bases between. Germline V gene data show CDR1 as SGHKS and CDR2 as YYEKEE (reference sequence). The CDR3 is made up of 13 amino acids. The CDR3 region is CASRQGTREKLFF. CDR3 DNA: TGTGCCAGCAGGCAGGGGACACGAGAAAAACTGTTTTTT.

The V call is TRBV30, the J call TRBJ1-5; 8 bases fit TRBD1. The length of the CDR3 is 14 residues. Per the germline V gene, CDR1 is GTSNPN and CDR2 is SVGIG (reference sequence). Losses at the gene ends were 4 bases for V and 6 bases for J; bases not matched to a gene: 8. The CDR3 bases are TGTGCCTGGACCTCCCCGGACAGGGTTCAGCCCCAGCATTTT. Its translation: CAWTSPDRVQPQHF.